This TCR beta chain was identified in a study of blood T cell repertoires in COVID-19. On the study more broadly: T cells, B-cell-depleted T cells, or PBMCs supplied cDNA or gDNA.

This CDR3 contains 12 residues. V lost 7 bases and J lost 3, with 11 bases in between. Germline-derived CDR1 and CDR2 are SGHRS and YFSETQ. Original methodology: Amplification of reference gene primers provided the estimated nucleated cell counts. Repertoires were generated with immunoSEQ multiplex PCR, while TCRdb's copy carries only in-frame clones and drops some. That table is the source of V, J and clone size, and D and trimming were worked out from the DNA. The table has 390,000 or so clones, 87% seen once. Donors were grouped by their self-reported clinical history. All recovered Cohort 3 donors got two negative PCRs, got clearance, or saw symptom resolution.

The clonotype was recovered from a woman aged 45-59 years who had recovered from COVID-19. Material for sequencing was PBMCs or T cells enriched from blood (not recorded which). The chain uses TRBV5-1 and TRBJ2-7; D call uncertain. The DNA of the CDR3 is TGCGCCAGCGGGCGATCCGACTACGAGCAGTACTTC. Amino acids: CASGRSDYEQYF.